Sequencing of this T cell receptor beta chain was carried out in a study of CD8 T cells in Susac syndrome. The RNA input was about 0.5 to 1 ug, and it was reverse transcribed with random hexamers. TCRdb reprocessed the immunoSEQ multiplex PCR reads via MiXCR and lists one record per CDR3 protein. Of 150,000 or so distinct CDR3 sequences listed, around 96% are singletons. CDR1 and CDR2 from the germline V gene are DFQATT and SNEGSKA (reference sequence). The CDR3 totals 13 residues. Trimming cost V 7 bases and J 5 bases; bases outside gene matches: 8. The source is a human donor with Susac syndrome. Sequencing used CD4+ T cells from PBMCs. This chain joins TRBV20-1 and TRBJ2-3, with 8 bases lining up with TRBD2. CDR3 sequence: CSVWRGEGDTQYF. For the CDR3, the DNA is TGCAGTGTTTGGCGGGGGGAGGGAGATACGCAGTATTTT.